This is a list of T cell receptor beta chains from one sample in a study of memory CD4+ T cells and cytomegalovirus serostatus. Measured with immunoSEQ multiplex PCR; TCRdb has only the in-frame clones, and not every one. The table includes some 60,000 clones, about 81% detected once. The sequenced material came from memory CD4+ T cells from blood. The receptors shown here come from an adult in good health and CMV-seronegative. CDR3s leave out the opening cysteine and the closing phenylalanine or tryptophan. Only some rows state a clone size, as once, few, many or a class for expanded clones.

v_call	clone_size	j_call	cdr3_aa
TRBV11-2	-	TRBJ2-2	ASSSIPRGITGELF
TRBV4-1	-	TRBJ2-2	ASSQDGRGAITGELF
TRBV28	-	TRBJ1-5	ASSQTGGNQPQH
TRBV7-8	-	-	ASSPLPLSSYEQY
TRBV7-2	few	TRBJ1-5	ASSQYGVGSNQPQH
TRBV9	-	TRBJ2-7	ASSVGGTGDYEQY
TRBV6-5	-	TRBJ2-7	ASSFGQGLYEQY
TRBV7-2	-	TRBJ2-1	ASSFDRGSYNEQF
TRBV5-1	once	TRBJ2-7	ASSLETGEGYEQY
TRBV9	-	TRBJ2-1	ASSSGGNSYNEQF
TRBV20-1	once	TRBJ2-1	SARAYNEQF
TRBV10-3	-	TRBJ1-5	AISERQDNQPQH
TRBV7-2	-	TRBJ2-7	ASSRLRYYEQY
TRBV7-9	-	TRBJ1-1	ASSLDGTANTEAF
TRBV28	-	TRBJ2-7	ASSLSSRGTYEQY
TRBV7-2	-	TRBJ2-5	ASSSSLETQY
TRBV5-1	-	TRBJ2-2	ASSPAGVAGVTGELF
TRBV12-5	-	TRBJ1-4	ASGPGAGEKLF
TRBV19	once	TRBJ1-5	ASSISLGQGAQPQH
TRBV14	-	TRBJ2-7	ASSQEGGNYEQY
TRBV4-2	-	TRBJ1-4	ASSQPIRQGEKLF
TRBV7-9	once	TRBJ2-5	ASSVGTSGSHSQETQY
TRBV30	-	TRBJ2-7	AWSSNYEQY
TRBV27	-	TRBJ1-4	ASGARTGSNYNEKLF
TRBV6-5	-	TRBJ1-5	ASSYSRTGGQPQH
TRBV11-3	-	TRBJ2-5	ASSEGQPGETQY
TRBV10-2	-	TRBJ2-1	ASRDRTYNEQF
TRBV18	-	TRBJ1-3	ASSPYSMEVSGNTIY
TRBV5-6	-	TRBJ2-3	ASSFSSGPGDTQY
TRBV9	-	TRBJ2-5	ASSPYSGETQY
TRBV10-2	-	TRBJ2-7	ASSEVSEQY
TRBV2	-	TRBJ2-7	ASSEGFGRGSYEQY
TRBV4-2	-	TRBJ2-5	ASSQDRAGAGVETQY
TRBV12-5	-	TRBJ2-1	ASGRAGGPDNEQF
TRBV6-4	-	TRBJ2-3	ASSDWASGRMDTQY
TRBV18	-	TRBJ1-1	ASSLTADRNTEAF
TRBV7-3	-	TRBJ2-6	ASSSSPGVLSGANVLT
TRBV5-1	-	TRBJ1-2	ASSSDRGRGGYGYT
TRBV28	once	TRBJ2-5	ASGRGGETQY
TRBV27	-	TRBJ2-5	ASAERQSQETQY
TRBV5-1	few	TRBJ2-5	ASSLVFWEGAEETQY
TRBV25-1	-	TRBJ1-1	ASTTDGRLTEAF
TRBV7-8	-	TRBJ2-1	ASSLNRGRSGEQF
TRBV11-3	-	TRBJ2-2	ASSLGGTNTGELF
TRBV9	-	TRBJ2-1	ASSVGPSDLHNEQF